These T cell receptor beta chains were read from a single sample in a study of blood T cell repertoires in COVID-19. Profiling relied on immunoSEQ multiplex PCR, and the TCRdb table lists in-frame clones only, not all of them. This sample has over 250,000 clones, with about 90% found just once. Sequencing was carried out using PBMCs or T cells enriched from blood (not recorded which). The receptors come from a woman in her fifties or sixties who had recovered from COVID-19. Each CDR3 is given with its conserved first and last residue. A D gene is named only where the DNA matches it firmly. Only part of the rows carry a size: once, few, many, or a class if the clone is expanded.

clone_size: NA; j_call: TRBJ2-2; d_call: NA; v_call: TRBV2; cdr3_nt: TGTGCCAGCACCAGGAACACCGGGGAGCTGTTTTTT; cdr3_aa: CASTRNTGELFF
clone_size: NA; j_call: TRBJ1-4; d_call: NA; v_call: TRBV27; cdr3_nt: TGTGCCAGCAGTCCCAGAGGGGCCGGGGGTGAAAAACTGTTTTTT; cdr3_aa: CASSPRGAGGEKLFF
clone_size: once; j_call: TRBJ2-4; d_call: NA; v_call: TRBV19; cdr3_nt: TGTGCCAGTAGTCCCCGAGGACTAGCCAAAAACATTCAGTACTTC; cdr3_aa: CASSPRGLAKNIQYF
clone_size: once; j_call: TRBJ1-4; d_call: NA; v_call: TRBV5-1; cdr3_nt: TGCGCCAGCAGAGGGCAGGGTGAAAAACTGTTTTTT; cdr3_aa: CASRGQGEKLFF
clone_size: NA; j_call: TRBJ1-4; d_call: NA; v_call: TRBV6-6; cdr3_nt: TGTGCCAGCTCCGGTAGGGAGGATGAAAAACTGTTTTTT; cdr3_aa: CASSGREDEKLFF
clone_size: NA; j_call: TRBJ1-2; d_call: NA; v_call: TRBV5-4; cdr3_nt: TGTGCCAGCAGCACGTACAGGCTGAACACCTTC; cdr3_aa: CASSTYRLNTF
clone_size: NA; j_call: TRBJ1-2; d_call: TRBD1; v_call: TRBV10-3; cdr3_nt: TGTGCCGCGCGGGACAGGGATATTTCGAGTGGCTACACCTTC; cdr3_aa: CAARDRDISSGYTF
clone_size: NA; j_call: TRBJ1-2; d_call: TRBD1; v_call: TRBV6-5; cdr3_nt: TGTGCCAGCAGTTACACTTACAGGGGCTATGGCTACACCTTC; cdr3_aa: CASSYTYRGYGYTF
clone_size: NA; j_call: TRBJ1-1; d_call: NA; v_call: TRBV7-3; cdr3_nt: TGTGCCAGCAGCTTTGGTCCCAGGACTGAAGCTTTCTTT; cdr3_aa: CASSFGPRTEAFF
clone_size: NA; j_call: TRBJ1-2; d_call: NA; v_call: TRBV2; cdr3_nt: TGTGCCAGCAGCTTGGCAACTAACTATGGCTACACCTTC; cdr3_aa: CASSLATNYGYTF
clone_size: NA; j_call: TRBJ2-7; d_call: NA; v_call: TRBV20-1; cdr3_nt: TGCAGTGCAGCGGACAGCTACGAGCAGTACTTC; cdr3_aa: CSAADSYEQYF
clone_size: NA; j_call: TRBJ2-3; d_call: NA; v_call: TRBV3-1/TRBV3-2; cdr3_nt: TGTGCCAGCAGCCAAGTATCGTACACAGATACGCAGTATTTT; cdr3_aa: CASSQVSYTDTQYF
clone_size: NA; j_call: TRBJ2-1; d_call: TRBD2; v_call: TRBV10-2; cdr3_nt: TGCGCCAGCAGCGAAACTAGCGGAACCATCAATGAGCAGTTCTTC; cdr3_aa: CASSETSGTINEQFF
clone_size: NA; j_call: TRBJ2-5; d_call: NA; v_call: TRBV5-4; cdr3_nt: TGTGCCAGCAGCTTGTTTCTAGCCCGAGAGACCCAGTACTTC; cdr3_aa: CASSLFLARETQYF
clone_size: NA; j_call: TRBJ1-2; d_call: NA; v_call: TRBV5-1; cdr3_nt: TGCGCCAGCAGCTTGGAAAGGGGCCTCAGCAAGGGCTACACCTTC; cdr3_aa: CASSLERGLSKGYTF
clone_size: NA; j_call: TRBJ2-3; d_call: TRBD2; v_call: TRBV3-1/TRBV3-2; cdr3_nt: TGTGCCAGCAGCAATAGCGGGAGGAATACGCAGTATTTT; cdr3_aa: CASSNSGRNTQYF
clone_size: NA; j_call: TRBJ1-1; d_call: NA; v_call: TRBV3-1/TRBV3-2; cdr3_nt: TGTGCCAGCAGCTTACGGACACCTGGAACTGAAGCTTTCTTT; cdr3_aa: CASSLRTPGTEAFF
clone_size: NA; j_call: TRBJ1-2; d_call: TRBD1; v_call: TRBV27; cdr3_nt: TGTGCCAGCGCTAATGCCGGGACAGACTATGGCTACACCTTC; cdr3_aa: CASANAGTDYGYTF
clone_size: NA; j_call: TRBJ2-3; d_call: TRBD2; v_call: TRBV5-4; cdr3_nt: TGTGCCAGCAGCTTGGGACTAGCGGGAGGGCAGGTCGCAGATACGCAGTATTTT; cdr3_aa: CASSLGLAGGQVADTQYF
clone_size: NA; j_call: TRBJ2-1; d_call: NA; v_call: TRBV9; cdr3_nt: TGTGCCAGCAGCCCCAGTGGGCACAATGAGCAGTTCTTC; cdr3_aa: CASSPSGHNEQFF
clone_size: NA; j_call: TRBJ1-3; d_call: NA; v_call: TRBV6-5; cdr3_nt: TGTGCCAGCAGTATCGGGGGAACTTCTGGAAACACCATATATTTT; cdr3_aa: CASSIGGTSGNTIYF
clone_size: NA; j_call: TRBJ1-4; d_call: NA; v_call: TRBV7-2; cdr3_nt: TGTGCCAGCAGCTTAGGATATCGGACAGCAACTAATGAAAAACTGTTTTTT; cdr3_aa: CASSLGYRTATNEKLFF
clone_size: NA; j_call: TRBJ1-5; d_call: TRBD1; v_call: TRBV30; cdr3_nt: TGTGCCTGTGGGACAGGGGGAAATCAGCCCCAGCATTTT; cdr3_aa: CACGTGGNQPQHF
clone_size: NA; j_call: TRBJ2-4; d_call: TRBD1; v_call: TRBV27; cdr3_nt: TGTGCCAGCAGTCCCCGGACAGGGTGGAACATTCAGTACTTC; cdr3_aa: CASSPRTGWNIQYF
clone_size: NA; j_call: TRBJ2-2; d_call: TRBD1; v_call: TRBV5-1; cdr3_nt: TGCGCCAGCAGCTTGGGACAGGGGGTTGGCACCGGGGAGCTGTTTTTT; cdr3_aa: CASSLGQGVGTGELFF
clone_size: NA; j_call: TRBJ2-4; d_call: TRBD1; v_call: TRBV11-2; cdr3_nt: TGTGCCAGCAGCTTAGACGCAGGGGGTTGGGTAAACATTCAGTACTTC; cdr3_aa: CASSLDAGGWVNIQYF
clone_size: once; j_call: TRBJ2-5; d_call: TRBD2; v_call: TRBV20-1; cdr3_nt: TGCAGTGCTAGGGGGGGGGAGACCCAGTACTTC; cdr3_aa: CSARGGETQYF
clone_size: once; j_call: TRBJ2-2; d_call: NA; v_call: TRBV15; cdr3_nt: TGTGCCACCAGCAGAGATATAGCGGTCGGGGAGCTGTTTTTT; cdr3_aa: CATSRDIAVGELFF
clone_size: NA; j_call: TRBJ2-7; d_call: NA; v_call: TRBV7-9; cdr3_nt: TGTGCCAGCAGCCTCCAAAGCCTCTCCTACGAGCAGTACTTC; cdr3_aa: CASSLQSLSYEQYF
clone_size: once; j_call: TRBJ1-2; d_call: NA; v_call: TRBV5-1; cdr3_nt: TGCGCCAGCAGCTCCACCTTAGCAGGGAACTATGGCTACACCTTC; cdr3_aa: CASSSTLAGNYGYTF
clone_size: NA; j_call: TRBJ1-4; d_call: TRBD1; v_call: TRBV5-8; cdr3_nt: TGTGCCAGCAGCACTGGACAGGGGAGTATGGAAAAACTGTTTTTT; cdr3_aa: CASSTGQGSMEKLFF
clone_size: NA; j_call: TRBJ2-1; d_call: NA; v_call: TRBV28; cdr3_nt: TGTGCCAGCACCGAACCATGGGCCAATGAGCAGTTCTTC; cdr3_aa: CASTEPWANEQFF
clone_size: NA; j_call: TRBJ2-3; d_call: TRBD2; v_call: TRBV5-5; cdr3_nt: TGTGCCAGCAGCTTGGGGTTGACTAGCGGGAGCACAGATACGCAGTATTTT; cdr3_aa: CASSLGLTSGSTDTQYF
clone_size: NA; j_call: TRBJ1-1; d_call: NA; v_call: TRBV5-1; cdr3_nt: TGCGCCAGCAGCTTGGAGTCAACAGACGGGACTTTCTTT; cdr3_aa: CASSLESTDGTFF
clone_size: NA; j_call: TRBJ2-3; d_call: TRBD2; v_call: TRBV5-1; cdr3_nt: TGCGCCAGCAGCTTACTAGCGGGGCCCACAGATACGCAGTATTTT; cdr3_aa: CASSLLAGPTDTQYF
clone_size: NA; j_call: TRBJ2-7; d_call: NA; v_call: TRBV7-2; cdr3_nt: TGTGCCAGCAGCCTACTGAGGCGGAACTCCTACGAGCAGTACTTC; cdr3_aa: CASSLLRRNSYEQYF
clone_size: NA; j_call: TRBJ2-1; d_call: NA; v_call: TRBV3-1/TRBV3-2; cdr3_nt: TGTGCCAGCAGCCCTTCGCTGCGGGGTTACAATGAGCAGTTCTTC; cdr3_aa: CASSPSLRGYNEQFF
clone_size: NA; j_call: TRBJ1-1; d_call: TRBD1; v_call: TRBV11-3; cdr3_nt: TGTGCCAGCAGCTTTCCCAGACAGGGTGGTACTGAAGCTTTCTTT; cdr3_aa: CASSFPRQGGTEAFF
clone_size: NA; j_call: TRBJ2-3; d_call: NA; v_call: TRBV13; cdr3_nt: TGTGCCAGCAGCTTCCGTCAGAAGTTGACAGATACGCAGTATTTT; cdr3_aa: CASSFRQKLTDTQYF
clone_size: once; j_call: TRBJ1-2; d_call: NA; v_call: TRBV29-1; cdr3_nt: TGCAGCGTCCACGCGCGTACCCGGGGCTACACCTTC; cdr3_aa: CSVHARTRGYTF
clone_size: few; j_call: TRBJ2-7; d_call: TRBD1; v_call: TRBV5-1; cdr3_nt: TGCGCCAGCAGCTCCTCGACAGGGTACTACGAGCAGTACTTC; cdr3_aa: CASSSSTGYYEQYF
clone_size: NA; j_call: TRBJ1-5; d_call: NA; v_call: TRBV2; cdr3_nt: TGTGCCAGCAGTGGTCAGAATCAGCCCCAGCATTTT; cdr3_aa: CASSGQNQPQHF
clone_size: NA; j_call: TRBJ2-3; d_call: NA; v_call: TRBV7-3; cdr3_nt: TGTGCCAGCAGCCCGGGGGGCCCAGATACGCAGTATTTT; cdr3_aa: CASSPGGPDTQYF
clone_size: NA; j_call: TRBJ2-1; d_call: NA; v_call: TRBV18; cdr3_nt: TGTGCCAGCTCACCCCCCGGGGGTTCCTACAATGAGCAGTTCTTC; cdr3_aa: CASSPPGGSYNEQFF
clone_size: NA; j_call: TRBJ1-2; d_call: NA; v_call: TRBV29-1; cdr3_nt: TGCAGCGTTGATACGCGGGATGGCTACACCTTC; cdr3_aa: CSVDTRDGYTF
clone_size: NA; j_call: TRBJ1-2; d_call: NA; v_call: TRBV28; cdr3_nt: TGTGCCAGCAGTTTAACGGGTAACTATGGCTACACCTTC; cdr3_aa: CASSLTGNYGYTF
clone_size: NA; j_call: TRBJ2-3; d_call: TRBD1; v_call: TRBV28; cdr3_nt: TGTGCCAGCAGGGGACAGGGGGCGGGAACAGATACGCAGTATTTT; cdr3_aa: CASRGQGAGTDTQYF
clone_size: once; j_call: TRBJ1-5; d_call: NA; v_call: TRBV5-1; cdr3_nt: TGCGCCAGCAGCTTGGATGGGGGGTTAGGAGAGCCCCAGCATTTT; cdr3_aa: CASSLDGGLGEPQHF
clone_size: few; j_call: TRBJ1-2; d_call: NA; v_call: TRBV7-6; cdr3_nt: TGTGCCAGCAGCTTAGGGCAGAACTATGGCTACACCTTC; cdr3_aa: CASSLGQNYGYTF
clone_size: NA; j_call: TRBJ1-4; d_call: TRBD1; v_call: TRBV5-1; cdr3_nt: TGCGCCAGCAGCCCAGGGACAGGGGACGAAGAAAAACTGTTTTTT; cdr3_aa: CASSPGTGDEEKLFF
clone_size: NA; j_call: TRBJ2-7; d_call: NA; v_call: TRBV7-8; cdr3_nt: TGTGCCAGCAGCTTTGCAGGGGTAGGAGCCTACGAGCAGTACTTC; cdr3_aa: CASSFAGVGAYEQYF
clone_size: NA; j_call: TRBJ1-1; d_call: TRBD1; v_call: TRBV12-3/TRBV12-4; cdr3_nt: TGTGCCATCGACAGGGGACGGACTGAAGCTTTCTTT; cdr3_aa: CAIDRGRTEAFF
clone_size: NA; j_call: TRBJ1-4; d_call: NA; v_call: TRBV7-9; cdr3_nt: TGTGCCAGCAGCTTCCGGTCTTACGAAAAACTGTTTTTT; cdr3_aa: CASSFRSYEKLFF
clone_size: NA; j_call: TRBJ2-7; d_call: TRBD2; v_call: TRBV27; cdr3_nt: TGTGCCAGCAGTTTGCCGGGAGCGGGGGGTTACGAGCAGTACTTC; cdr3_aa: CASSLPGAGGYEQYF
clone_size: NA; j_call: TRBJ2-7; d_call: TRBD2; v_call: TRBV10-1; cdr3_nt: TGCGCCAGCTCGGGTCTAGCGGGAGGACCTCCCTACGAGCAGTACTTC; cdr3_aa: CASSGLAGGPPYEQYF
clone_size: NA; j_call: TRBJ2-1; d_call: TRBD2; v_call: TRBV14; cdr3_nt: TGTGCCAGCAGCCAACTAGCGGGTGGGGACAATGAGCAGTTCTTC; cdr3_aa: CASSQLAGGDNEQFF
clone_size: NA; j_call: TRBJ1-1; d_call: TRBD1; v_call: TRBV3-1/TRBV3-2; cdr3_nt: TGTGCCAGCAGCTTGGTTACAGGGGACACTGAAGCTTTCTTT; cdr3_aa: CASSLVTGDTEAFF
clone_size: NA; j_call: TRBJ2-1; d_call: TRBD2; v_call: TRBV18; cdr3_nt: TGTGCCAGCTCCCGTACTAGCGGGGGATACAATGAGCAGTTCTTC; cdr3_aa: CASSRTSGGYNEQFF
clone_size: NA; j_call: TRBJ1-1; d_call: NA; v_call: TRBV10-1; cdr3_nt: TGCGCCAGCAGTGAGGGGGGGACCTCAGAAGCTTTCTTT; cdr3_aa: CASSEGGTSEAFF